The clone carrying this T cell receptor (beta chain) is a singleton in its sample. The entry originates in a study of cytomegalovirus exposure and HLA in healthy donors. The study ran its PCR with 60 Vbeta and 13 Jbeta primers. Clones were sequenced by immunoSEQ multiplex PCR, and TCRdb holds only the in-frame ones, with some missing. Among 130,000 or so clones listed, 80% were seen once. Sequences were obtained from PBMCs. The sequence was collected from a man aged 25 to 40 in good health and CMV-seronegative.

The chain's CDR3 is CAWNRDSPAEQFF. CDR3 bases: TGTGCCTGGAATAGAGATAGCCCAGCTGAGCAGTTCTTC. V usage is TRBV30 and J usage is TRBJ2-1, with D unclear. This CDR3 is built from 13 residues. Germline-derived CDR1 and CDR2 are GTSNPN and SVGIG (reference sequence). V shed 4 bases and J shed 9 bases, with 16 bases lying between them.